A selection of T cell receptor beta chains follows, all from one sample in a study of control samples from healthy donors and cancer patients. Sequencing used immunoSEQ multiplex PCR; TCRdb keeps in-frame clones, though not all of them. The sample contains fewer than 200,000 clones, 93% of which appear only once. The sequenced sample was blood. These receptors were obtained from a woman aged 60-75 years in good health. Each CDR3 is given with its conserved first and last residue. D genes are given only for firm matches. A clone size is listed for some rows: how often the clone was seen (once, few, many), or a class if it is expanded.

CDR3nt	CDR3aa	d_gene	j_gene	v_gene	abundance
TGTGCCAGCAGCTTTTATGAGCAGTACTTC	CASSFYEQYF	-	TRBJ2-7	TRBV11-2	-
TGTGCCAGCAGTTCACCCGGGGCAGGCTATGGCTACACCTTC	CASSSPGAGYGYTF	-	TRBJ1-2	TRBV27	-
TGTGCCAGCTCACCACCGAATGGGGTCAGGGAGACCCAGCACTTC	CASSPPNGVRETQHF	-	TRBJ2-5	TRBV18	-
TGTGCCTGGAGTACGGGACACGATTCACCCCTCCACTTT	CAWSTGHDSPLHF	-	TRBJ1-6	TRBV30	-
TGTGCCAGCAGCTCTCAGGGAGCGTCTGGAAACACCATATATTTT	CASSSQGASGNTIYF	-	TRBJ1-3	TRBV7-8	-
TGTGCCAGCAGTTCTGGCCTGGTGGTAGATTTGGCCACTGAAGCTTTCTTT	CASSSGLVVDLATEAFF	-	TRBJ1-1	TRBV6-2/TRBV6-3	once
TGTGCCAGCACCCCCCTGGGCAGAAATAATGAAAAACTGTTTTTT	CASTPLGRNNEKLFF	-	TRBJ1-4	TRBV7-2	-
TGTGCCACCGCGACGTGGGGGGGCTCCTACAATGAGCAGTTCTTC	CATATWGGSYNEQFF	TRBD2	TRBJ2-1	TRBV7-9	-
TGCGCCAGCAGCTTGAGTAACACTGAAGCTTTCTTT	CASSLSNTEAFF	-	TRBJ1-1	TRBV5-1	-
TGTGCCAGCAGCCAGGACAGCTGGGGGACTGAAGCTTTCTTT	CASSQDSWGTEAFF	-	TRBJ1-1	TRBV4-2	-
TGTGCCAGCAGTTACGCCTCTAGACGGGAGACCCAGTACTTC	CASSYASRRETQYF	-	TRBJ2-5	TRBV6-2/TRBV6-3	-
TGTGCCAGCAGATGGGGACAGGAGACCCAGTACTTC	CASRWGQETQYF	TRBD1	TRBJ2-5	TRBV12-3/TRBV12-4	-
TGTGCCAGCAGCTCCGGGACAGGCCTCTCCTACGAGCAGTACTTC	CASSSGTGLSYEQYF	TRBD1	TRBJ2-7	TRBV5-4	-
TGTGCCAGTAGTATAGGTACCCGGGGAGTCAATCAGCCCCAGCATTTT	CASSIGTRGVNQPQHF	-	TRBJ1-5	TRBV19	-
TGTGCCAGCAGTCCCGTCGAATGGCCCTATGGCTACACCTTC	CASSPVEWPYGYTF	-	TRBJ1-2	TRBV6-2/TRBV6-3	-
TGTGCCAGCTCACGAGGAACGACCCGGACTAATGAAAAACTGTTTTTT	CASSRGTTRTNEKLFF	-	TRBJ1-4	TRBV18	-
TGCAGCGTTACATGGGGAGCGAACACCGGGGAGCTGTTTTTT	CSVTWGANTGELFF	-	TRBJ2-2	TRBV29-1	-
TGTGCCAGCAGGCACAGGGACCACGAGCAGTACTTC	CASRHRDHEQYF	-	TRBJ2-7	TRBV12-3/TRBV12-4	-
TGTGCCAGCAGTCTCAGGGTCGACAATGAGCAGTTCTTC	CASSLRVDNEQFF	-	TRBJ2-1	TRBV5-4	-
TGTGCCAGCAGCCCAATAAAGACGGCGGTCTATGGCTACACCTTC	CASSPIKTAVYGYTF	-	TRBJ1-2	TRBV7-2	once
TGTGCCAGCAGCCCAACTAGCGGGGGGGCCCAAGAGACCCAGTACTTC	CASSPTSGGAQETQYF	TRBD2	TRBJ2-5	TRBV3-1/TRBV3-2	-
TGTGCCAGCTCACTAAGAGGGACAGACCTAGGGGGCAATCAGCCCCAGCATTTT	CASSLRGTDLGGNQPQHF	TRBD1	TRBJ1-5	TRBV18	-
TGTGCCAGCAGTTTGTCAAGCGGGGGGTGGTTCTTC	CASSLSSGGWFF	TRBD2	TRBJ2-1	TRBV12-3/TRBV12-4	-
TGTGCCAGCAGTTACTCTCAGGGGGCCTCGAATGAAAAACTGTTTTTT	CASSYSQGASNEKLFF	TRBD1	TRBJ1-4	TRBV6-5	-
TGTGCCAGCAGTTACGGCGGACAGGGGGACACTGAAGCTTTCTTT	CASSYGGQGDTEAFF	TRBD1	TRBJ1-1	TRBV6-6	once
TGTGCCAGCAGCTTGGGAGTTTCCTATGGCTACACCTTC	CASSLGVSYGYTF	-	TRBJ1-2	TRBV5-6	-
TGTGCCACCTGCGTCTCTGGGGGACAGGGGTATGAGCAGTTCTTC	CATCVSGGQGYEQFF	TRBD1	TRBJ2-1	TRBV9	-
TGTGCCAGCAGCAAACAGGTTAATTCACCCCTCCACTTT	CASSKQVNSPLHF	-	TRBJ1-6	TRBV5-8	once
TGCGCCAGCAGCTTGGGACACGGGTTCGAGGAGCAGTACTTC	CASSLGHGFEEQYF	-	TRBJ2-7	TRBV5-1	once
TGTGCCAGCTCACCGTCCGGGACAGGGTTTGGCGGGGAGCTGTTTTTT	CASSPSGTGFGGELFF	TRBD1	TRBJ2-2	TRBV18	once
TGTGCCAGCAGCCCGCGATTTCGACCTAACTATGGCTACACCTTC	CASSPRFRPNYGYTF	-	TRBJ1-2	TRBV7-9	-
TGTGCCAGCAGCACCAGGGTGAACACTGAAGCTTTCTTT	CASSTRVNTEAFF	-	TRBJ1-1	TRBV7-9	once
TGTGCCAGTAGCCGGGACGCGTATGAAAAACTGTTTTTT	CASSRDAYEKLFF	-	TRBJ1-4	TRBV19	-
TGTGCCGGACACCAATCTGGGGCCAACGTCCTGACTTTC	CAGHQSGANVLTF	-	TRBJ2-6	TRBV2	-
TGTGCCAGCAGCGTAGACCCTAATATTCAAGAGACCCAGTACTTC	CASSVDPNIQETQYF	-	TRBJ2-5	TRBV9	-
TGTGCCAGCAGCTTAGGAGGGCGGGGGGTTGAGGCAGATACGCAGTATTTT	CASSLGGRGVEADTQYF	TRBD2	TRBJ2-3	TRBV13	once
TGTGCCAGCAGTTATCATGGGACTGAAGCTTTCTTT	CASSYHGTEAFF	-	TRBJ1-1	TRBV6-2/TRBV6-3	-
TGTGCCAGCAGCTTAGAGAATTCACCCCTCCACTTT	CASSLENSPLHF	-	TRBJ1-6	TRBV7-9	-
TGTGCCAGCGGGGGGCTATACAATGAGCAGTTCTTC	CASGGLYNEQFF	-	TRBJ2-1	TRBV12-3/TRBV12-4	once
TGTGCCAGCAGGAACCAGGCCAGGGTAAACGAGCAGTACTTC	CASRNQARVNEQYF	-	TRBJ2-7	TRBV2	-
TGTGCCAGCAGCTTGGCCTATTCGAGTGAAAAACTGTTTTTT	CASSLAYSSEKLFF	-	TRBJ1-4	TRBV5-6	-
TGCGCCAGCAGCCTTTCCGGGACTAGCGGGGGCCTACGGGAGACCCAGTACTTC	CASSLSGTSGGLRETQYF	TRBD2	TRBJ2-5	TRBV5-1	-
TGTGCCAGCAGCCAAATGGGGGCGGACTATGGCTACACCTTC	CASSQMGADYGYTF	-	TRBJ1-2	TRBV3-1/TRBV3-2	-
TGCAGTGCTAGTATAGCGGGGGGCGAGGAGACCCAGTACTTC	CSASIAGGEETQYF	TRBD2	TRBJ2-5	TRBV20-1	-
TGTGCCAGCGGGGGGGCCCGACCCGGGGAGCTGTTTTTT	CASGGARPGELFF	-	TRBJ2-2	TRBV25-1	-
TGTGCCAGCTCACCACGGGGGAATACACCGAACACTGAAGCTTTCTTT	CASSPRGNTPNTEAFF	-	TRBJ1-1	TRBV18	-
TGTGCCAGCAGAGTCCCAGGCAATGATCAGCCCCAGCATTTT	CASRVPGNDQPQHF	-	TRBJ1-5	TRBV2	-
TGTGCCAGCAGCTTAACCTCTAGCGGGGGTCAGACCCAGTACTTC	CASSLTSSGGQTQYF	TRBD2	TRBJ2-5	TRBV7-3	-
TGCGCCAGCACCCTCGGCGGACTTAGCAATCAGCCCCAGCATTTT	CASTLGGLSNQPQHF	-	TRBJ1-5	TRBV5-1	-
TGTGCCAGCACCGACGGGGGGGCCGCTAACTATGGCTACACCTTC	CASTDGGAANYGYTF	-	TRBJ1-2	TRBV6-5	-
TGTGCCAGTAGAATCGGGGGCCATACCGTTGAAAAACTGTTTTTT	CASRIGGHTVEKLFF	-	TRBJ1-4	TRBV19	-
TGTGCCAGCAGTCAACAACTGCAAGAGACCCAGTACTTC	CASSQQLQETQYF	-	TRBJ2-5	TRBV6-2/TRBV6-3	-
TGCGCCAGCAGACGGGGTACAGGTTCGAATGAAAAACTGTTTTTT	CASRRGTGSNEKLFF	-	TRBJ1-4	TRBV5-1	-
TGTGCCAGCAGCCTGACGGGGGAGGGACGTCTGCAGTACTTC	CASSLTGEGRLQYF	TRBD2	TRBJ2-7	TRBV5-4	-
TGTGCCAGCCGTGCCTCGGGACAGTACGAGCAGTACTTC	CASRASGQYEQYF	TRBD1	TRBJ2-7	TRBV27	-